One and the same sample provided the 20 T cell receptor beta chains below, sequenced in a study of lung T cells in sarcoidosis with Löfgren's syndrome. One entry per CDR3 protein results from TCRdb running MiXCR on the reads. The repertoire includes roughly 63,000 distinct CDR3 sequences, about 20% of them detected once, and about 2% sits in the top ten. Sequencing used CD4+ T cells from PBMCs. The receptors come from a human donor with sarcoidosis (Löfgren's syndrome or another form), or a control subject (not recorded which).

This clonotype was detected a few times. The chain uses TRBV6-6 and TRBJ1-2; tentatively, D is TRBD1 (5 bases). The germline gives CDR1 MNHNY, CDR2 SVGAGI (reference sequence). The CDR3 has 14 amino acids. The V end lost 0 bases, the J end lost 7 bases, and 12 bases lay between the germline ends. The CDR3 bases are TGTGCCAGCAGTTACTCGGACGATAGGGGTGGCTACACCTTC. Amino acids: CASSYSDDRGGYTF.

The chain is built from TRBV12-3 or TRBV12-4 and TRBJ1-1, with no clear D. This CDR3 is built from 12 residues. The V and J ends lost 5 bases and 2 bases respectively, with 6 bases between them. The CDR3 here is CASSQINTEAFF. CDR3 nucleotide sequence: TGTGCCAGCAGTCAGATTAACACTGAAGCTTTCTTT.

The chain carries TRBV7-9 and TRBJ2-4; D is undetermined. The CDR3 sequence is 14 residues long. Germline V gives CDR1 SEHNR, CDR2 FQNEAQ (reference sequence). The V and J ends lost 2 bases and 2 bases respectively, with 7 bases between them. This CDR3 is CASSLMGSKNIQYF. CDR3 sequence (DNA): TGTGCCAGCAGCTTAATGGGGTCCAAAAACATTCAGTACTTC.

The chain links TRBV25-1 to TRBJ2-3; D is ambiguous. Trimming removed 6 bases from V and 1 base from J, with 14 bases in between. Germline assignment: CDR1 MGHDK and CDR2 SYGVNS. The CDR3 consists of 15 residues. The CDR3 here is CASSYMGERTDTQYF. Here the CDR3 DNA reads TGTGCCAGCAGCTATATGGGCGAACGCACAGATACGCAGTATTTT. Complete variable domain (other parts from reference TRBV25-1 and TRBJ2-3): EADIYQTPRYLVIGTGKKITLECSQTMGHDKMYWYQQDPGMELHLIHYSYGVNSTEKGDLSSESTVSRIRTEHFPLTLESARPSHTSQYLCASSYMGERTDTQYFGPGTRLTVL.

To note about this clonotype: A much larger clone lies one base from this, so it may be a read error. The CDR3 nucleotides read TGTGCCAGTAGTATCACACCTAGCGGGAATAGGTTCTTC. Encoded protein: CASSITPSGNRFF. The J gene is TRBJ2-1, the V gene TRBV19, with 9 bases aligning to TRBD2. The CDR3 length is 13 residues. CDR1 is LNHDA, CDR2 SQIVND, per germline (reference sequence). J was trimmed by 15 bases and V by 3 bases; bases with no gene match: 9.

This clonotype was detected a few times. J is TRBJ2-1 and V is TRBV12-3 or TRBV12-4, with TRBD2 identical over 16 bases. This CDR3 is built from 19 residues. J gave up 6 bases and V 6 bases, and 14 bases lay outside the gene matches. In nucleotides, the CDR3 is TGTGCCAGCAGCTCGGGACTAGCGGGAGGGCCCATCGTGGGCAATGAGCAGTTCTTC. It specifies CASSSGLAGGPIVGNEQFF.

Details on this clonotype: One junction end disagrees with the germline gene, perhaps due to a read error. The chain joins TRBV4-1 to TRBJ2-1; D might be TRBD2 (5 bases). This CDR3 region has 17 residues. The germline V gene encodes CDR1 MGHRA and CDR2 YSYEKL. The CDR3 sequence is CASSQGGGRSSYNVQFF. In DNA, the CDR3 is TGCGCCAGCAGCCAGGGTGGAGGACGGAGCTCCTACAATGTGCAGTTCTTC.

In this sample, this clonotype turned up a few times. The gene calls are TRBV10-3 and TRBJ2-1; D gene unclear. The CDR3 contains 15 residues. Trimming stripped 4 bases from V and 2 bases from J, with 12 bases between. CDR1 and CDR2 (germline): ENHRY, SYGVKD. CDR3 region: CAISVWSGAYNEQFF. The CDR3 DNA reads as TGTGCCATCAGTGTTTGGAGTGGGGCCTACAATGAGCAGTTCTTC.

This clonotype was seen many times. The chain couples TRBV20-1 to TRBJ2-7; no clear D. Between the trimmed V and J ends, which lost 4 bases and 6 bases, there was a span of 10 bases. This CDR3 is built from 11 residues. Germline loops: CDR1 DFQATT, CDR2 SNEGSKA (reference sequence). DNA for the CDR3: TGCAGTGCTAAGGCCCCCATCGAGCAGTACTTC. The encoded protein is CSAKAPIEQYF.

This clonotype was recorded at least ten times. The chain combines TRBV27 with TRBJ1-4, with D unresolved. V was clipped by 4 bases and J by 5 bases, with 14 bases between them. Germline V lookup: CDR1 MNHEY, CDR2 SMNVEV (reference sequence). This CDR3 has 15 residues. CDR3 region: CASSSRILQNEKLFF. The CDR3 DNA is TGTGCCAGCAGTTCCCGGATTCTACAGAATGAAAAACTGTTTTTT.

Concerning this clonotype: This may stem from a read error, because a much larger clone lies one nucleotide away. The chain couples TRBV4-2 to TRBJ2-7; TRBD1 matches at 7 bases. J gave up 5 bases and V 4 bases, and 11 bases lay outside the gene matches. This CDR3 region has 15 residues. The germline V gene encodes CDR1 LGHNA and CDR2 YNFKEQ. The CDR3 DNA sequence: TGTGCCAGCAGCCTACCGGGACAGAGGTTCCACGAGCAGTACTTC. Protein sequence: CASSLPGQRFHEQYF.

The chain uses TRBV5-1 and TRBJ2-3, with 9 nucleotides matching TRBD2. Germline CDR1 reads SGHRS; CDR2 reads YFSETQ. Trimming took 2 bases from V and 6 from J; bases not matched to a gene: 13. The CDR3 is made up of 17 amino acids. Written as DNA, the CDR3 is TGCGCCAGCAGCTTCGACGCCAGCGGGGGGAGTGTGGATACGCAGTATTTT. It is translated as CASSFDASGGSVDTQYF.

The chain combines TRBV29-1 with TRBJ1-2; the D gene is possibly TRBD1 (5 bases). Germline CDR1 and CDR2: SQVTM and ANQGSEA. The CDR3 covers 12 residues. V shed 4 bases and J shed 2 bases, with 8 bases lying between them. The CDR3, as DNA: TGCAGCGTTGCACAGGAAAACTATGGCTACACCTTC. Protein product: CSVAQENYGYTF. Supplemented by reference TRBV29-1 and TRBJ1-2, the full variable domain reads SAVISQKPSRDICQRGTSLTIQCQVDSQVTMMFWYRQQPGQSLTLIATANQGSEATYESGFVIDKFPISRPNLTFSTLTVSNMSPEDSSIYLCSVAQENYGYTFGSGTRLTVV.

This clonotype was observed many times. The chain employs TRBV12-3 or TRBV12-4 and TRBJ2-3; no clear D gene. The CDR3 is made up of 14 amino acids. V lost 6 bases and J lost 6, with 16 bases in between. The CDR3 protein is CASSRGPVEDTQYF. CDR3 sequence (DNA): TGTGCCAGCAGCCGAGGACCCGTAGAGGATACGCAGTATTTT.

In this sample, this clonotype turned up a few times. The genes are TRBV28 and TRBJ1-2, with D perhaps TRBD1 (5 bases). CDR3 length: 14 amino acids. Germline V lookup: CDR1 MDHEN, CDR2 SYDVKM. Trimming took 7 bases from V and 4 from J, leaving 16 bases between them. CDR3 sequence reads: CASTNLGGGYGYTF. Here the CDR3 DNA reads TGTGCCAGCACAAATCTGGGGGGTGGCTATGGCTACACCTTC.

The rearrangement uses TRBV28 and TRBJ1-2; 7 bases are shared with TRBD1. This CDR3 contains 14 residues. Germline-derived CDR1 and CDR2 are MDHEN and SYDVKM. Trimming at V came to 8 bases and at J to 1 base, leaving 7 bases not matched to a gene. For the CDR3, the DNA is TGTGCCAGCGGGGACAGAGGGGTTAACTATGGCTACACCTTC. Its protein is CASGDRGVNYGYTF.

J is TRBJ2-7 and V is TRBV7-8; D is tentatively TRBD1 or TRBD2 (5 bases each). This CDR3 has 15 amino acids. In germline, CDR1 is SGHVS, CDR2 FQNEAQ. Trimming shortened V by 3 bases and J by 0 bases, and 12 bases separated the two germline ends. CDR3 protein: CASSFTQGPSYEQYV. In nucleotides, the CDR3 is TGTGCCAGCAGCTTTACCCAGGGACCCTCCTACGAGCAGTACGTC.

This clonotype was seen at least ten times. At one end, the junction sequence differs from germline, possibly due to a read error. The chain's CDR3 is CASRFGDRGPKDGYTF. Written as DNA, the CDR3 is TGTGCCAGCCGCTTTGGGGACAGGGGCCCCAAGGATGGCTACACCTTC. The genes are TRBV7-2 and TRBJ1-2; 10 bases agree with TRBD1. The CDR3 loop spans 16 amino acids. CDR1 and CDR2 (germline): SGHTA, FQGNSA.

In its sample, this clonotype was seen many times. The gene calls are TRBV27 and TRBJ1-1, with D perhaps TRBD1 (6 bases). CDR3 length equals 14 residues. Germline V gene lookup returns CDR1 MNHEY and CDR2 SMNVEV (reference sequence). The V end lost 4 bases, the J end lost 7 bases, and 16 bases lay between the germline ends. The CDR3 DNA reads TGTGCCAGCAGTTCCCCCTCTGGACAGTTTGAAGCTTTCTTT. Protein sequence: CASSSPSGQFEAFF.

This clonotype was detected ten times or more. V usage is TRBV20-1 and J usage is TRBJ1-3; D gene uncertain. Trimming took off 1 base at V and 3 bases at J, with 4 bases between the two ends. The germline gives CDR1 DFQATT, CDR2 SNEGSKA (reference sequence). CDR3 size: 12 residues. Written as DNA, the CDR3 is TGCAGTGCTAGAGTTGTTGGAAACACCATATATTTT. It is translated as CSARVVGNTIYF.